This T cell receptor (beta chain) was observed in a study of molecular identifiers for immune sequencing clone quantification (dated by TCRdb to about 2018). Context from the whole study: In a replicate experiment, RNA from around 20,000 or 100,000 naive CD8 T cells was split into five aliquots, four of which were sequenced. This methods study used CD8 T cells to benchmark TCR RNA copy counting and molecular-identifier clustering-based TCR repertoire sequencing (MIDCIRS).

The CDR3 runs 14 amino acids, cysteine and phenylalanine included. Here the CDR3 DNA is all that survives: 42 bases in frame from base 1. V is reduced by 1 base and J by 6 bases, leaving a spacing of 9 bases between them. CDR1 and CDR2 are drawn from the germline V gene: SGHVS, FNYEAQ. The method behind the library was PCR. This sample was sequenced with a NextSeq 500. Bulk TCR libraries were made following a previously described method, with the TCR primers given in Table S5. The Qiagen AllPrep DNA/RNA kit was used to purify total RNA. Reads from multiple sequencing runs of the same library were pooled before analysis. As for the authors' bioinformatics: Only reads with exact TCR constant sequence were kept, trimmed to 150 nt, and grouped by their 12-nt molecular barcodes. Reads inside each barcode group were sub-clustered using a 15% Levenshtein threshold, and a quality-weighted consensus sequence was constructed for each RNA molecule. Non-functional sequences were excluded, and lower-count sequences lying one edit away from another sequence were also excluded. Based on a fit of two negative binomial distributions, barcode sub-clusters having less than 20% of the maximum read count were discarded. TCRdb itself trimmed the public reads at Q25 with fastp, ran MiXCR and retained productive beta chains. Each record represents a unique CDR3 protein, reported with the most common genes and DNA among its rows. TCRdb's processing, not the authors', yielded these V and J calls. The sample table lists more than 450,000 distinct CDR3 sequences, around 23% of them with a count of one. Around 0.78% of the sample is taken by the ten largest.

Libraries of naive CD8 T cells were generated from approximately 20,000 to 1,000,000 sorted cells, with 10%, 30% or 50% of the purified RNA used. Naive CD8 T cells were FACS-sorted as CD8+CD4-CCR7+CD45RA+ on a BD FACSAria II into RLT Plus buffer. To test detection sensitivity, Jurkat RNA equal to about nine TCR copies was added to samples of about 17,000-1,100,000 naive CD8 T cells. CD8 T cells were enriched using RosetteSep CD8+ T Cell Enrichment Cocktail and Ficoll-Paque, and the enriched cells then underwent ACK red cell lysis. Paper-wide results and their limitations: When barcode sub-clustering was not used, chimeric consensus sequences inflated TCR diversity, with chimeras reaching as high as 47%. Spiked-in Jurkat TCR RNA equal to a single cell's worth was reported to be detectable even within 1,200,000 naive CD8 T cells. Modeling indicated around 3.2 TCR RNA copies recovered per cell, compared with about 10 by digital PCR, which implies a capture efficiency of about 31%. In CMV-specific effector cells, over 99% of molecules were held by clones above 20 RNA copies, whereas under 1% of molecules were held by such clones in naive cells. Identical TCR molecules sharing a barcode could cause highly expanded clone sizes to be underestimated. Spiked-in Jurkat TCR RNA (approximately 10 copies' worth), which is not part of the donor repertoire, was contained in the naive libraries.

As to this clonotype: Its binding antigen is unknown. Base qualities are not provided; no much larger clone lies one nucleotide away.

Sequencing was carried out using naive CD8+ T cells from blood, with Jurkat cell RNA spiked in. In the paper's terms, the cell subset or site label means: FACS-sorted CD8+CD4-CCR7+CD45RA+ naive T cells. The chain joins TRBV7-6 to TRBJ1-4, with the D gene call left open. The receptor was derived from a human donor in good health. Some libraries in this study had Jurkat cell RNA spiked in. The nucleotide sequence reads as follows: TGTGCCAGCAGCTTAGGGGGAGGGTATGAAAAACTGTTTTTT. Its product reads: CASSLGGGYEKLFF.